Detailed here is one T cell receptor beta chain. The antigen this receptor binds is unknown. Base qualities are not recorded, but no much larger clone differs from it by a single base. The sample comes from a study of shared clonotypes between healthy human individuals (dated by TCRdb to the early 2020s). For the study in its entirety: A few men and two women, aged 18 to 49 years, made up the cohort. Per donor, three plates each were used for CD4 naive and CD4 memory, two for CD8 naive, and one for CD8 memory. To estimate repertoire size and how much clonotype sharing occurs between individuals, the study deeply sequenced the blood TCR repertoires of roughly 5 healthy adults. Libraries were prepared and TCR repertoires were sequenced by different laboratories using diverse techniques, in order to increase sequencing depth and limit assay-specific biases. Each donor's leukapheresis produced roughly between roughly 0.85 and 10 billion PBMCs.

The full study reports these points: Pairwise subsampling indicated that sequencing depth was expected to affect the degree of clonotype sharing among donors. About 4.5% of naive CD4, around 3.5% of naive CD8, about 2.5% of memory CD4, and about 0.4% of memory CD8 clonotypes were shared across four donors. Naive subsets generally had larger estimated clonotype richness than memory subsets did. Only blood was sampled, and tissue TCR repertoires likely differ from those in blood. Higher generation probabilities were observed for clonotypes shared by all four sorted-subset donors than for non-shared clonotypes. Because the study included only a small number of donors, the genetic and exposure-history diversity represented was limited. Even with the large sequencing depth, rarefaction of the sorted-subset datasets indicated that sequencing was incomplete.

The donors were healthy, HIV-negative adults who had no recently reported acute infections or vaccinations. Only Caucasian adults living in Nashville, Tennessee, USA were represented among the donors. CD4+ T cells were enriched through magnetic negative selection, after which naive cells were positively selected on CD45RA and the remaining negative fraction served as the memory subset. Blood was obtained by leukapheresis, after which PBMCs were separated by Ficoll-Histopaque density gradient centrifugation and cryopreserved in liquid nitrogen vapor phase. Purity and quantity of every magnetically sorted T cell population were checked by analytical flow cytometry. Genomic DNA was isolated from every sorted fraction and measured by UV absorbance on a Nanodrop 2000c. The CDR1 and CDR2 encoded by the germline V gene are MDHEN and SYDVKM. The CDR3 sequence holds 15 residues, the cysteine and phenylalanine included. The DNA shown is the 45-base CDR3, in frame from base 1. V is trimmed back by 5 bases and J by 7 bases, and the junction contains 9 bases that no gene match accounts for.

TCR CDR3 regions were amplified from genomic DNA by multiplex PCR using the deep immunoSEQ assay. Extracted genomic DNA from each cell subset was spread evenly across all wells of several immunoSEQ 96-well plates, with each plate serving as a replicate. For sorted subsets, each replicate PCR was loaded with 200 to 250 ng genomic DNA, equivalent to about 33,000 T cell genomes. The purified libraries were quantified using a Qubit 3.0 fluorometer, sized with a Bioanalyzer 2100, and then quantified again using the KAPA Library Quantification kit. A separate single-read 150-cycle Illumina NextSeq 550 flow cell was used to sequence each immunoSEQ 96-well plate. As for how the authors treated the data: The immunoSEQ output contained only junctional sequences without quality scores, so filtering could not match that applied to full-length reads. To assign V/J genes and CDR3, sequences were annotated using PyIR, a Python wrapper for IgBLAST v1.9, with IMGT germline references. Reads were removed for weak V/J assignments (E-value above 1e-6), missing CDR3, stop codons, out-of-frame junctions, or ambiguous translated residues. V3J clonotypes were defined as sequences sharing an identical inferred V gene, J gene, and CDR3 amino acid sequence. The percentage overlap between two repertoires was calculated by dividing the number of shared unique clonotypes by the size of the smaller repertoire. Repertoire richness was assessed with RTK rarefaction, the Chao1 estimator, and Recon v2.1 estimates of unobserved clonotypes. Generation probabilities for all TCRbeta clonotypes obtained by the gDNA method from several donors were computed using OLGA. This immuneACCESS table, as held by TCRdb, lists in-frame sequences with V and J called but not all clones. Of the missing ones, under half trace to an unresolved V gene in checked studies; the others have no known cause. V, J and clone size derive from that table, while D and trimming were established from the DNA sequence. The sample table shows 2 million or so clones, and over 85% are seen once. The ten most abundant clones make up approximately 0.13% of the sample.

The TCR comes from a man between 18 and 29 years old in good health. Recombination joined TRBV28 with TRBJ2-1, and TRBD1 aligns with 9 junction nucleotides. Sequencing was carried out using naive CD4+ T cells sorted from blood. Reading the label with the study, this specimen's cell subset or site is: CD45RA+ positively selected. DNA sequence: TGTGCCAGCAGTCCCGGACAGGGGTTTTTAAATGAGCAGTTCTTC. It translates to CASSPGQGFLNEQFF.